This T cell receptor (beta chain) comes out of a study of control samples from healthy donors and cancer patients. Germline loops: CDR1 ENHRY, CDR2 SYGVKD. The germline V and J ends were trimmed by 0 bases and 7 bases, with 6 bases remaining between them. CDR3 length: 13 residues. This table comes from immunoSEQ multiplex PCR, and its TCRdb copy is limited to in-frame clones, with some not included. This sample has about 100,000 clones, with roughly 92% found just once. The chain uses TRBV10-3 and TRBJ2-2; D gene ambiguous. Sample: blood. The clonotype originates from a human donor in good health. The donor label of this sample is uncertain. The DNA of the CDR3 is TGTGCCATCAGTGAGTCGGACCTCGGGGAGCTGTTTTTT. It codes for CAISESDLGELFF.